The 20 T cell receptor beta chains presented below share a single source sample, sequenced in a study of blood T cell repertoires in COVID-19. Clones were sequenced by immunoSEQ multiplex PCR, and TCRdb holds only the in-frame ones, with some missing. The table includes 250,000 to 350,000 clones, around 90% detected once. The sequencing sample was made of peripheral blood. These receptors all stem from a woman under 40 with COVID-19, enrolled during active disease.

J is TRBJ1-2 and V is TRBV10-2; perhaps TRBD1 as D (5 bases). Trimming removed 2 bases at V and 4 bases at J, with 8 bases between. Germline CDR1 reads WSHSY; CDR2 reads SAAADI. The CDR3 contains 13 residues. CDR3 coding DNA: TGCGCCAGCAGTGAGCTAGGGGCCTATGGCTACACCTTC. Protein: CASSELGAYGYTF.

The chain links TRBV15 to TRBJ1-2; possible D gene TRBD1, 6 bases. This CDR3 has 15 amino acids. Germline values: CDR1 LNHNV, CDR2 YYDKDF (reference sequence). V lost 4 bases, J lost 7 bases, and 19 bases lay in between. CDR3 DNA sequence: TGTGCCACCAGCACAGGGGACCCCCGACCTTCTGGCTACACCTTC. This codes for CATSTGDPRPSGYTF.

The CDR3 protein is CASSQQGAPNTEAFF. The CDR3 DNA sequence: TGTGCCAGCAGCCAACAGGGGGCACCGAACACTGAAGCTTTCTTT. The chain employs TRBV3-1 (or the pseudogene TRBV3-2) and TRBJ1-1; 8 positions match TRBD1. Germline-derived CDR1 and CDR2 are LGHDT and YNNKEL (reference sequence). Trimming cost V 2 bases and J 1 base; bases outside gene matches: 3. The CDR3 consists of 15 residues.

The chain joins TRBV12-3 or TRBV12-4 to TRBJ1-2; 11 bases are shared with TRBD1. This CDR3 has 13 amino acids. The V and J ends lost 8 bases and 6 bases, in that order; junction bases with no gene match: 5. CDR3 loop: CASRSDRGHGYTF. As DNA, the CDR3 is TGTGCCAGCCGATCGGACAGGGGGCATGGCTACACCTTC.

The J gene is TRBJ2-1, the V gene TRBV9; D might be TRBD2 (5 bases). The ends were cut back, 2 bases at V and 5 bases at J, with 11 bases in the middle. The CDR3 extends over 14 amino acids. From germline, CDR1 is SGDLS and CDR2 YYNGEE. The CDR3 DNA sequence: TGTGCCAGCAGCGTGGCTAGCCGACACAATGAGCAGTTCTTC. Its translation is CASSVASRHNEQFF.

The chain employs TRBV7-2 and TRBJ1-5; D gene unclear. The CDR3 loop spans 13 amino acids. The germline CDR1 and CDR2 sequences are SGHTA and FQGNSA. V was cut by 6 bases and J by 3 bases, with 9 bases left in between. This CDR3 is CASSTDFNQPQHF. CDR3 DNA: TGTGCCAGCAGTACGGACTTCAATCAGCCCCAGCATTTT.

The CDR3 protein is CASSSRARGTEAFF. The CDR3 DNA follows: TGTGCCAGCAGCTCCCGGGCCCGGGGCACTGAAGCTTTCTTT. The rearrangement links TRBV28 to TRBJ1-1; no clear D. The V end was cut by 6 bases, the J end by 4 bases, with 15 bases between. CDR1 is MDHEN, CDR2 SYDVKM, per germline. The CDR3 is 14 amino acids.

J is TRBJ1-1 and V is TRBV6-2 or TRBV6-3; TRBD1 aligns across 10 bases. This CDR3 has 16 amino acids. CDR1 is MNHEY, CDR2 SVGEGT, per germline. The V and J ends lost 2 bases and 0 bases, in that order; junction bases with no gene match: 3. CDR3 nucleotides: TGTGCCAGCAGTTACAGGACAGGGGGAGTGAACACTGAAGCTTTCTTT. Protein product: CASSYRTGGVNTEAFF.

J is TRBJ1-2 and V is TRBV19; D perhaps matches TRBD1 (5 bases). Trimming stripped 1 base from V and 4 bases from J, with 10 bases between. Germline values: CDR1 LNHDA, CDR2 SQIVND (reference sequence). The CDR3 totals 14 residues. CDR3: CASSIGGGTYGYTF. The DNA of the CDR3 is TGTGCCAGTAGTATAGGTGGGGGGACCTATGGCTACACCTTC.

The count of this clone is one. The chain couples TRBV6-5 to TRBJ2-7; 8 positions match TRBD1. In germline, CDR1 is MNHEY, CDR2 SVGAGI. V dropped 5 bases and J dropped 0; count of bases not matched to a gene: 3. CDR3 size: 14 residues. The CDR3 coding sequence is TGTGCCAGCAGTCTCAGGGGGCTCTCCTACGAGCAGTACTTC. It specifies CASSLRGLSYEQYF.

The chain joins TRBV6-2 or TRBV6-3 to TRBJ2-1; D is ambiguous. Germline-derived CDR1 and CDR2 are MNHEY and SVGEGT. The CDR3 runs 11 residues. The ends were cut back, 4 bases at V and 8 bases at J, with 6 bases in the middle. This CDR3 is CASSSIDEQFF. CDR3 bases: TGTGCCAGCAGTTCGATAGATGAGCAGTTCTTC.

The chain carries TRBV6-1 and TRBJ2-1; 9 bases are shared with TRBD1. The CDR3 consists of 16 residues. J lost 9 bases, V lost 2 bases, and 11 bases had no gene match. Germline CDR1 is MNHNS and CDR2 is SASEGT. The CDR3 DNA reads TGTGCCAGCAGTGAAAGGGGACAGGGCGCCCACAGTGAGCAGTTCTTC. Amino acid sequence: CASSERGQGAHSEQFF.

The chain has TRBV11-1 and TRBJ1-2, with D tentatively TRBD1 (6 bases). The CDR3 consists of 13 residues. Per the germline V gene, CDR1 is SGHAT and CDR2 is FQDESV (reference sequence). Trimming removed 5 bases from V and 7 bases from J, with 14 bases in between. This CDR3 reads CASSPTGTRGYTF. In DNA, the CDR3 is TGTGCCAGCAGCCCCACAGGGACGCGTGGCTACACCTTC.

The chain joins TRBV27 to TRBJ2-7; no definite D call. CDR3 length: 14 residues. Germline lookup yields CDR1 MNHEY and CDR2 SMNVEV (reference sequence). V was clipped by 0 bases and J by 4 bases, with 10 bases between them. The DNA for the CDR3 is TGTGCCAGCAGTTTATCTCCACAGCCGTACGAGCAGTACTTC. Encoded protein: CASSLSPQPYEQYF.

This clone was counted only a few times. This rearrangement joins TRBV7-2 to TRBJ1-1; D call uncertain. The CDR3 contains 15 residues. CDR1 and CDR2 from the germline V gene are SGHTA and FQGNSA. Deletions cut 1 base from V and 0 bases from J, with 9 bases between. CDR3 in DNA: TGTGCCAGCAGCTTAGGAGGGCCCATGAACACTGAAGCTTTCTTT. Amino acid sequence: CASSLGGPMNTEAFF.

The V gene is TRBV28, the J gene TRBJ2-7; 11 bases map to TRBD1. CDR1 MDHEN and CDR2 SYDVKM come from the germline V gene. The ends lost 6 bases at V and 4 bases at J; junction bases unmatched: 8. The CDR3 contains 15 residues. The CDR3 region has the DNA TGTGCCAGCAGGACACCAGGGACAGGGGGATACGAGCAGTACTTC. Encoded protein: CASRTPGTGGYEQYF. Based on the CDR3 plus reference TRBV28 and TRBJ2-7, the full variable domain is DVKVTQSSRYLVKRTGEKVFLECVQDMDHENMFWYRQDPGLGLRLIYFSYDVKMKEKGDIPEGYSVSREKKERFSLILESASTNQTSMYLCASRTPGTGGYEQYFGPGTRLTVT.

This clone showed up just once. The genes are TRBV3-1 (or the pseudogene TRBV3-2) and TRBJ2-2, with 9 bases matching TRBD1. Germline assignment: CDR1 LGHDT and CDR2 YNNKEL (reference sequence). V dropped 2 bases and J dropped 7; count of bases not matched to a gene: 8. The length of the CDR3 is 16 residues. CDR3 bases: TGTGCCAGCAGCCAACCGACGGGACAGGGCTTCGGGGAGCTGTTTTTT. Translating it yields CASSQPTGQGFGELFF.

This clone is a singleton in its sample. J is TRBJ2-3 and V is TRBV7-6; TRBD2 agrees at 11 bases. CDR3 length equals 15 residues. V gave up 1 base and J gave up 5 bases; unmatched junction bases: 2. Germline loops: CDR1 SGHVS, CDR2 FNYEAQ. CDR3: CASSLGGLAVDTQYF. CDR3 DNA: TGTGCCAGCAGCTTAGGGGGACTAGCGGTAGATACGCAGTATTTT.

This sequence joins TRBV6-6 and TRBJ2-5, with 7 nucleotides matching TRBD1. Germline V gene data show CDR1 as MNHNY and CDR2 as SVGAGI (reference sequence). The CDR3 has 14 residues. Losses at the gene ends were 6 bases for V and 4 bases for J; bases not matched to a gene: 8. The CDR3 DNA is TGTGCCAGCAGCCATAGGACAGGCGGAGAGACCCAGTACTTC. Its translation: CASSHRTGGETQYF.

This chain links TRBV7-6 with TRBJ1-2; D is possibly TRBD1 (5 bases). Trimming took 3 bases from V and 5 from J, leaving 10 bases between them. The CDR3 is 13 residues long. The V gene's germline CDR1 is SGHVS and CDR2 FNYEAQ. The CDR3 DNA reads TGTGCCAGCAGCTTGGGAGGGGAATATGGCTACACCTTC. It encodes CASSLGGEYGYTF.